The clone carrying this T cell receptor beta chain was seen many times. No antigen is known for it. The data derive from a study of T cell repertoires in cytomegalovirus infection. Across the whole study: Signatures in public TCR beta sequences pointed to both CMV infection and matching HLA type.

Whole-study results and caveats: Cumulative public TCR beta family frequency identified CMV carriers with the relevant HLA.

Trimming shortened V by 0 bases and J by 5 bases, and 13 bases separated the two germline ends. The CDR3 covers 15 residues. Germline assignment: CDR1 SGHAT and CDR2 FQNNGV. TCRdb independently ran MiXCR on the reads; one entry per CDR3 protein. The repertoire holds about 490,000 distinct CDR3 sequences, with about 11% as singletons. This sequence was found in a human donor in good health (CMV status not recorded). Some clones in this sample may be carry-over from other donors' samples. Sequences were obtained from PBMCs. The chain carries TRBV11-2 and TRBJ1-2, with D perhaps matching TRBD1 (6 bases). CDR3 DNA: TGTGCCAGCAGCTTAGACCCCAGGGGAGGATATGGCTACACCTTC. Protein sequence: CASSLDPRGGYGYTF.